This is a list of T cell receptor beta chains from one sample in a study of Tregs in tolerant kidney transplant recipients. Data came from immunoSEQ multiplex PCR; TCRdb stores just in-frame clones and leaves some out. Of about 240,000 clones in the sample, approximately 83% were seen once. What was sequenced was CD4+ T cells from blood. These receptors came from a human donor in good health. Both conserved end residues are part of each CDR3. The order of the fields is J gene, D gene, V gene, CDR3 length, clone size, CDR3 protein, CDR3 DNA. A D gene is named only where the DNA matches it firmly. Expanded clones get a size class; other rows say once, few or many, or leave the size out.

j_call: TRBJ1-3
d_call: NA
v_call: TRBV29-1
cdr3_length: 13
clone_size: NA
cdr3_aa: CSVGFSSGNTIYF
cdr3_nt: TGCAGCGTTGGTTTCAGCTCTGGAAACACCATATATTTT

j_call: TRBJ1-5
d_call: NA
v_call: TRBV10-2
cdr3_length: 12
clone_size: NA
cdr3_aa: CASSGTIHPQHF
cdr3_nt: TGCGCCAGCAGTGGGACGATTCATCCCCAGCATTTT

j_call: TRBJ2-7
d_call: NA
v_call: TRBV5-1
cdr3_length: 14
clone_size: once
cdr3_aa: CASSLLQGEGEQYF
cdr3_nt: TGCGCCAGCAGCTTGTTACAGGGGGAGGGCGAGCAGTACTTC

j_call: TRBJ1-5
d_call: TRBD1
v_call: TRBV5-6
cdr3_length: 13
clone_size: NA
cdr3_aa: CASSGTASRRQHF
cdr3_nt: TGTGCCAGCAGCGGGACAGCCTCCCGACGACAGCATTTT

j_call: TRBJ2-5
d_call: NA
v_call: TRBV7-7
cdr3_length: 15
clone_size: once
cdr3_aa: CASSLGGGYQETQYF
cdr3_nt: TGTGCTAGCAGCTTAGGGGGGGGGTACCAAGAGACCCAGTACTTC

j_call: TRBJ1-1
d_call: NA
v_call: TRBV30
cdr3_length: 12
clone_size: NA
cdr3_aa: CAWMQVATEAFF
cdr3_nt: TGTGCCTGGATGCAGGTTGCCACTGAAGCTTTCTTT

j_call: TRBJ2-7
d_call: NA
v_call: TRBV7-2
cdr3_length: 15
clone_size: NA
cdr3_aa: CASSFTSQGSYEQYF
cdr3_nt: TGTGCCAGCAGCTTTACATCACAGGGATCCTACGAGCAGTACTTC

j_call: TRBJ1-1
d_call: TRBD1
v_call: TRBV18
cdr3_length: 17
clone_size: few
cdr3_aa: CASSPTGQGPRGTEAFF
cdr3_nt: TGTGCCAGCTCACCAACAGGACAGGGGCCAAGGGGCACTGAAGCTTTCTTT

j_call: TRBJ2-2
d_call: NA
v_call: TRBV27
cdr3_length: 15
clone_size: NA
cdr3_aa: CASSFLPGGPGELFF
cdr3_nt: TGTGCCAGCAGTTTCCTCCCGGGGGGCCCCGGGGAGCTGTTTTTT

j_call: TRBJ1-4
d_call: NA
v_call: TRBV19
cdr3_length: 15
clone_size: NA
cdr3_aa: CASSIVGQRGEKLFF
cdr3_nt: TGTGCCAGTAGTATTGTAGGGCAGCGCGGTGAAAAACTGTTTTTT

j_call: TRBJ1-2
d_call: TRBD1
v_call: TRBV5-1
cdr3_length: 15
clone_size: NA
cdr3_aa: CASSLVGTGGDGYTF
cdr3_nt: TGCGCCAGCAGCTTGGTCGGGACAGGGGGAGATGGCTACACCTTC

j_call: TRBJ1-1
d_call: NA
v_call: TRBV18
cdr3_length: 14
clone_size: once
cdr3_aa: CASSPELMQTEAFF
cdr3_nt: TGTGCCAGCTCCCCCGAACTTATGCAGACTGAAGCTTTCTTT

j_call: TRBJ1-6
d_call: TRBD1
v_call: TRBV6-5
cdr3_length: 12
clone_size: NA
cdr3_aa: CASTTGHSPLHF
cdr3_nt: TGTGCCAGCACGACAGGGCATTCACCCCTCCACTTT

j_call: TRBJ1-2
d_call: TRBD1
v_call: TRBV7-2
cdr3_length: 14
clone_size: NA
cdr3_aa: CASSLGQGGYGYTF
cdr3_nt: TGTGCCAGCAGCTTAGGGCAGGGGGGCTATGGCTACACCTTC

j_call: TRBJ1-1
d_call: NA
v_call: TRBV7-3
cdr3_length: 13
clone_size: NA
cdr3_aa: CASSSRQNTEAFF
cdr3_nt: TGTGCCAGCAGCTCCCGACAGAACACTGAAGCTTTCTTT

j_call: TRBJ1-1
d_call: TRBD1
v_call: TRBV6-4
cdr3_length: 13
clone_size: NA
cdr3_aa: CASSAQGGTEAFF
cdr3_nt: TGTGCCAGCAGTGCACAGGGGGGCACTGAAGCTTTCTTT

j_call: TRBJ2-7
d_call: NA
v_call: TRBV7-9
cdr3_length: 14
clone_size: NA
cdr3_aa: CASSLVQGIAEQYF
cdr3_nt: TGTGCCAGCAGCTTAGTACAAGGAATCGCCGAGCAGTACTTC

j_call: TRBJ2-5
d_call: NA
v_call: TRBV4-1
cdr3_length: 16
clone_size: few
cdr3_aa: CASSQDPGSLGETQYF
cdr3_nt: TGCGCCAGCAGCCAAGACCCTGGCTCCCTAGGAGAGACCCAGTACTTC

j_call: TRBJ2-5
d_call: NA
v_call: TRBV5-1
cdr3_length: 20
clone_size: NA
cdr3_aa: CASSFVPQGRGLGVEETQYF
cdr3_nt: TGCGCCAGCAGCTTCGTACCCCAGGGTCGTGGGCTCGGCGTGGAAGAGACCCAGTACTTC

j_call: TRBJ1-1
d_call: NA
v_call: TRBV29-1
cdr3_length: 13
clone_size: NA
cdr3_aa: CSVGTQLNTEAFF
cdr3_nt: TGCAGCGTAGGGACCCAACTGAACACTGAAGCTTTCTTT

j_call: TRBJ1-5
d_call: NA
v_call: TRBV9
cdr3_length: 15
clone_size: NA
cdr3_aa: CASSVARSRLEPQHF
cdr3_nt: TGTGCCAGCAGCGTAGCCCGTTCCCGATTGGAACCCCAGCATTTT